This is a list of T cell receptor beta chains from one sample in a study of CD8+ T cells in alopecia areata. Produced via immunoSEQ multiplex PCR; TCRdb's table is partial and in-frame only. This sample has about 190,000 clones; roughly three fifths occur once, and the top ten carry about 0.65%. The sequences come from CD4+ T cells sorted from blood, collected at week 4, from a patient treated with tofacitinib. The receptors originated from a human donor with alopecia areata. Both conserved end residues are part of each CDR3. The D gene is left open where the match is weak. Part of the rows lack a size; the others show once, few, many or a class for expanded clones.

abundance	v_gene	d_gene	len	j_gene	CDR3aa	CDR3nt
few	TRBV7-8	.	13	TRBJ2-7	CASNERLDSEQYF	TGTGCCAGCAACGAACGACTAGACTCCGAGCAGTACTTC
.	TRBV7-2	.	12	TRBJ1-2	CASSRLGYGYTF	TGTGCCAGCAGTCGACTAGGCTATGGCTACACCTTC
.	TRBV28	.	14	TRBJ1-1	CATSTVGMNTEAFF	TGTGCCACCAGCACGGTCGGCATGAACACTGAAGCTTTCTTT
.	TRBV5-1	TRBD2	17	TRBJ2-7	CASSAGTSGIIGYEQYF	TGCGCCAGCTCCGCCGGGACTAGCGGTATAATTGGCTACGAGCAGTACTTC
.	TRBV29-1	.	11	TRBJ2-3	CSVERADTQYF	TGCAGCGTTGAGAGGGCAGATACGCAGTATTTT
.	TRBV15	.	12	TRBJ2-5	CATSRARETQYF	TGTGCCACCAGCAGAGCCAGAGAGACCCAGTACTTC
.	TRBV9	TRBD2	17	TRBJ2-1	CASSATLQLAGTNEQFF	TGTGCCAGCAGCGCAACCCTTCAACTAGCGGGTACAAATGAGCAGTTCTTC
.	TRBV23-1	.	13	TRBJ2-1	CASSQSGDREQFF	TGCGCCAGCAGTCAATCGGGGGATCGTGAGCAGTTCTTC
once	TRBV6-1	.	12	TRBJ2-7	CASSTRKGEQYF	TGTGCCAGCAGTACCCGAAAGGGTGAGCAGTACTTC
.	TRBV6-5	.	13	TRBJ2-3	CASTRGSTDTQYF	TGTGCCAGCACCAGGGGAAGCACAGATACGCAGTATTTT
.	TRBV30	.	13	TRBJ2-1	CAWSLGFYNEQFF	TGTGCCTGGAGTTTAGGCTTCTACAATGAGCAGTTCTTC
.	TRBV29-1	.	11	TRBJ2-1	CSVAVVNEQFF	TGCAGCGTTGCAGTAGTCAATGAGCAGTTCTTC
.	TRBV29-1	.	12	TRBJ2-2	CSVVLNTGELFF	TGCAGCGTTGTACTCAACACCGGGGAGCTGTTTTTT
few	TRBV7-2	.	14	TRBJ2-7	CASSLGGSQGEQYF	TGTGCCAGCAGCTTAGGAGGTTCGCAGGGGGAGCAGTACTTC
.	TRBV30	.	15	TRBJ2-7	CAWSLLRGFSYEQYF	TGTGCCTGGAGTCTCCTTAGAGGGTTCTCCTACGAGCAGTACTTC
.	TRBV10-3	.	13	TRBJ2-1	CAMRLGADNEQFF	TGTGCCATGAGACTAGGCGCGGACAATGAGCAGTTCTTC
.	TRBV4-1	TRBD1	16	TRBJ2-7	CASSQGTGAVINEQYF	TGCGCCAGCAGCCAAGGGACAGGGGCGGTAATCAACGAGCAGTACTTC
.	TRBV7-2	.	17	TRBJ1-3	CASSLVVGVLSGNTIYF	TGTGCCAGCAGCTTAGTAGTTGGGGTTCTCTCTGGAAACACCATATATTTT
few	TRBV11-1	.	17	TRBJ2-3	CASSLASLPGGPDTQYF	TGTGCCAGCAGCTTAGCGTCCCTACCCGGGGGTCCAGATACGCAGTATTTT
.	TRBV30	.	14	TRBJ2-1	CACAGTPAPNEQFF	TGTGCCTGCGCCGGGACTCCCGCCCCCAATGAGCAGTTCTTC
.	TRBV29-1	.	13	TRBJ1-1	CSGRDTLNTEAFF	TGCAGCGGGAGGGACACCTTGAACACTGAAGCTTTCTTT
.	TRBV29-1	.	13	TRBJ1-1	CSVVKQGVTEAFF	TGCAGCGTTGTAAAGCAGGGAGTCACTGAAGCTTTCTTT
.	TRBV5-4	.	16	TRBJ2-7	CASSLGIGGVNYEQYF	TGTGCCAGCAGCTTGGGGATCGGCGGGGTAAACTACGAGCAGTACTTC
.	TRBV6-5	.	13	TRBJ1-2	CASRTGTNYGYTF	TGTGCCAGCAGAACGGGGACGAACTATGGCTACACCTTC
.	TRBV7-2	.	13	TRBJ2-7	CASSLFSTGEQYF	TGTGCCAGCAGCTTATTTTCCACGGGCGAGCAGTACTTC
.	TRBV14	TRBD2	18	TRBJ2-4	CASSQRLAGVGVKNIQYF	TGTGCCAGCAGCCAAAGACTAGCGGGAGTAGGTGTCAAAAACATTCAGTACTTC
.	TRBV7-6	.	14	TRBJ1-4	CASSADSLNEKLFF	TGTGCCAGCAGCGCCGACAGCCTAAATGAAAAACTGTTTTTT
.	TRBV6-6	.	11	TRBJ1-4	CASSNLTSLFF	TGTGCCAGCAGCAATTTGACTTCACTGTTTTTT
.	TRBV29-1	.	14	TRBJ2-4	CSVITVLAKNIQYF	TGCAGCGTAATAACCGTTCTAGCCAAAAACATTCAGTACTTC
.	TRBV28	.	12	TRBJ2-5	CASSLYGETQYF	TGTGCCAGCAGTTTATATGGTGAGACCCAGTACTTC
few	TRBV15	TRBD2	16	TRBJ2-3	CATSREAGTDRDTQYF	TGTGCCACCAGCAGAGAAGCGGGGACCGACCGAGATACGCAGTATTTT
.	TRBV2	TRBD1	13	TRBJ2-7	CASIGTGNYEQYF	TGTGCCAGCATTGGGACAGGTAACTACGAGCAGTACTTC
.	TRBV29-1	.	15	TRBJ1-5	CSHARRIHSNQPQHF	TGCAGCCACGCACGGCGAATCCATAGCAATCAGCCCCAGCATTTT
.	TRBV5-1	TRBD1	16	TRBJ2-6	CASTAGQVSGANVLTF	TGCGCCAGCACCGCGGGACAGGTCTCTGGGGCCAACGTCCTGACTTTC
.	TRBV11-2	TRBD2	16	TRBJ2-1	CASATASGSLYNEQFF	TGTGCCAGCGCTACGGCTAGCGGGAGTCTCTACAATGAGCAGTTCTTC
.	TRBV14	TRBD2	19	TRBJ2-6	CASSQEGGLDFTGANVLTF	TGTGCCAGCAGCCAAGAGGGGGGACTAGACTTTACTGGGGCCAACGTCCTGACTTTC
once	TRBV30	.	14	TRBJ2-1	CAWSVGGSYNEQFF	TGTGCCTGGAGTGTGGGCGGTTCTTATAATGAGCAGTTCTTC
.	TRBV29-1	TRBD2	13	TRBJ2-2	CSVAGTIGGELFF	TGCAGCGTTGCAGGGACTATCGGCGGGGAGCTGTTTTTT
.	TRBV18	.	11	TRBJ2-5	CASTNGETQYF	TGTGCCAGCACGAATGGGGAGACCCAGTACTTC
.	TRBV7-9	TRBD1	12	TRBJ2-1	CASSLGQGTQFF	TGTGCCAGCAGCTTGGGACAGGGAACGCAGTTCTTC
few	TRBV25-1	.	10	TRBJ2-7	CASSSYEQYF	TGTGCCAGCAGCTCCTACGAGCAGTACTTC
.	TRBV29-1	TRBD1	12	TRBJ2-5	CSVPQGDKTQYF	TGCAGCGTTCCACAGGGGGATAAGACCCAGTACTTC
few	TRBV29-1	.	14	TRBJ2-7	CSVVRAREGNEQYF	TGCAGCGTTGTGAGGGCCAGGGAAGGCAACGAGCAGTACTTC
.	TRBV30	.	13	TRBJ1-4	CAWRTAAVGKLFF	TGTGCCTGGAGGACAGCCGCGGTAGGAAAACTGTTTTTT
.	TRBV29-1	TRBD1	14	TRBJ1-5	CSVSGTGARQPQHF	TGCAGCGTATCCGGGACAGGGGCTAGGCAGCCCCAGCATTTT
.	TRBV19	TRBD1	16	TRBJ1-5	CASSVPGQGLNQPQHF	TGTGCCAGTAGTGTTCCGGGACAGGGGTTGAATCAGCCCCAGCATTTT
.	TRBV7-6	.	14	TRBJ2-3	CASSLLSGSDTQYF	TGTGCCAGCAGCTTACTTAGCGGTTCAGATACGCAGTATTTT
.	TRBV2	TRBD1	16	TRBJ2-5	CASSEIKGQGWGTQYF	TGTGCCAGCAGTGAGATAAAAGGACAGGGGTGGGGGACCCAGTACTTC
.	TRBV25-1	TRBD2	17	TRBJ2-1	CASSGRTSGLIYNEQFF	TGTGCCAGCAGTGGAAGGACTAGCGGGCTGATCTACAATGAGCAGTTCTTC
.	TRBV6-5	.	13	TRBJ2-4	CASTSPAKNIQYF	TGTGCCAGCACCAGCCCAGCCAAAAACATTCAGTACTTC
many	TRBV10-3	.	15	TRBJ2-6	CAISGASSGANVLTF	TGTGCCATCAGTGGCGCCTCCTCTGGGGCCAACGTCCTGACTTTC
.	TRBV6-5	.	14	TRBJ2-3	CASSHPTKGDTQYF	TGTGCCAGCAGCCACCCTACCAAGGGGGATACGCAGTATTTT
few	TRBV29-1	.	14	TRBJ1-1	CSVGLSGQNTEAFF	TGCAGCGTTGGGCTTTCGGGACAGAACACTGAAGCTTTCTTT
.	TRBV28	TRBD1	13	TRBJ2-7	CASQGTGTYEQYF	TGTGCCAGCCAGGGGACAGGGACCTACGAGCAGTACTTC
few	TRBV7-2	TRBD2	15	TRBJ2-1	CASTPVAGGPNEQFF	TGTGCCAGCACCCCAGTCGCGGGAGGGCCCAATGAGCAGTTCTTC